This T cell receptor beta chain was identified during a study of T cell repertoires in cytomegalovirus infection (dated by TCRdb to about 2019). About the study as a whole: Peptide stimulations targeted recently identified HLA-C-restricted CMV epitopes, whose presentation resists viral immunomodulation, together with well-studied HLA-B-restricted epitopes. Donor HLA type was relevant to the analysis, because carriage of CMV infection together with the matching HLA type was indicated by public TCR beta signatures.

The germline ends are 14 bases apart after V is trimmed by 0 bases and J by 5 bases. As encoded in the germline V gene, CDR1 is SGHRS while CDR2 is YFSETQ. Its CDR3 holds 15 amino acids, cysteine through phenylalanine. Only CDR3 DNA is held: 45 bases, read in frame from base 1. Here is what the overall study found, with its caveats: Carriers of CMV infection plus the relevant HLA type were discriminated by the cumulative frequency of public TCR beta family members in the study cohort and in an independent roughly 400-donor cohort. The ex vivo response was dominated by HLA-C-restricted CMV-specific TCR beta clonotypes, and the single most frequent clonotype in two of eight donors was supplied by these HLA-C-restricted clonotypes.

TCRdb lists the instrument as Illumina HiSeq 1500. TCRdb cleaned the public reads at Q25 with fastp, built clones with MiXCR and kept in-frame beta chains. Identical CDR3 proteins give one entry, which carries the most common genes and DNA. The sample includes 600,000 to 700,000 distinct CDR3 sequences, with roughly 33% observed a single time. The ten largest clonotypes hold 18% of the sample. The treatment or condition label, read with the paper, signifies: in vitro stimulation with specific CMV peptide epitopes to enrich CMV-specific T cells. Turning to this clonotype: Its antigen has not been determined. Per-base qualities were not stored, and no clone one base away is much larger.

Here the chain combines TRBV5-1 and TRBJ2-5; the D gene is possibly TRBD1, with 8 bases matching. The TCR was taken from a human donor in good health (CMV status not recorded). Some clones in this sample may be carry-over from other donors' samples. The sequencing here drew on cultured PBMCs, taken from culture after CMV antigen stimulation. The CDR3 amino acid sequence is: CASSLEDRGGETQYF. The sequenced DNA: TGCGCCAGCAGCTTGGAAGACAGGGGAGGGGAGACCCAGTACTTC.